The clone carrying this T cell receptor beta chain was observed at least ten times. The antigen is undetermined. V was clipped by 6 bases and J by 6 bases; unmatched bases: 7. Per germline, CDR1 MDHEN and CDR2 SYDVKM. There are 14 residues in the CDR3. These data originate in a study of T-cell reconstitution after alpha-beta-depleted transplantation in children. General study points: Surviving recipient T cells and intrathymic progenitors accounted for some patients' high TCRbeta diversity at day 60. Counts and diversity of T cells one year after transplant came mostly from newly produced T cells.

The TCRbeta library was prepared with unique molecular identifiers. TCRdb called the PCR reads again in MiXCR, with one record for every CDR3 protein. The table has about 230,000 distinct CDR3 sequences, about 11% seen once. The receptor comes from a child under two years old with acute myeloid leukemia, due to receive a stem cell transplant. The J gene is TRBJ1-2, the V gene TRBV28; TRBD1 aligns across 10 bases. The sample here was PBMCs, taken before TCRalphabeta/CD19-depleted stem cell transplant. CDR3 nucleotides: TGTGCCAGCAGCCTCGGGACAGGGGTTCATGGCTACACCTTC. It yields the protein CASSLGTGVHGYTF.